The T cell receptor (beta chain) under discussion was sequenced for a study of blood T cell repertoires in COVID-19 (dated by TCRdb to about 2020). Regarding the complete study: Samples from collaborators originated in the United States, Italy and Spain and spanned both the acute and convalescent phases of COVID-19. The prospective study material was composed of cDNA or gDNA derived from T cells, B-cell-depleted T cells, or PBMCs. Deeply sampled blood TCRbeta repertoires from subjects exposed to, actively infected with, or recovered from COVID-19 were included in the dataset. The repertoires were made available in a free public database intended to serve as a resource for research on the immune response to SARS-CoV-2. Samples were obtained from the ongoing ImmuneRACE study (first 160 participants) and from over 1,000 subjects provided by 6 global collaborators. Nearly every sample came with metadata listing a de-identified subject ID, COVID-19 status, age in years and sex. Where HLA class I and class II types were available, the types were taken from metadata supplied by the sample provider, not from assay-based typing. What the study reported, not specific to this receptor: Clinical and demographic metadata were provided uncurated, with the amount varying by source and participant.

In the germline V gene, CDR1 corresponds to ENHRY and CDR2 to SYGVKD. Trimming removed 5 bases from V and 5 bases from J, leaving 13 bases between the germline ends. The CDR3 spans 14 residues, from the cysteine through the phenylalanine. Just CDR3 DNA is preserved here, 42 bases in frame from base 1. Remarks on this clone: Its specific antigen is unknown. The record has no base qualities; no much larger clone is one base away.

TCRbeta CDR3 regions were amplified from genomic DNA using the immunoSEQ Assay, a bias-controlled multiplex PCR. The authors processed their data as follows. The number of nucleated cells in each sample was estimated from the amplification of reference gene primers within the assay. To quantify the absolute abundance of each unique TCRbeta CDR3 rearrangement, sequence reads were collapsed and filtered. Productive Simpson clonality was computed per sample as the square root of Simpson's diversity index over productive rearrangements. Not all clones reach the TCRdb copy of this immuneACCESS table, which keeps in-frame sequences only. Checked studies attribute under half of the gap to unresolved V genes and leave the rest unexplained. V and J calls plus clone size are reproduced from that table; the DNA served to infer D and trimming. The sample table holds 50,000 or so clones, of which around 86% were seen once. The leading ten clones occupy 6.5% to 8% of the sample.

The collaborating institutions used their own protocols to collect whole blood in K2EDTA tubes. For TCRbeta analysis, collaborator samples were shipped as frozen whole blood, as isolated PBMCs, or as DNA extracted from either sample type. This TCR was recovered from a man aged 45-65 years with active COVID-19. Sequenced material: peripheral blood. The V and J segments used are TRBV10-3 and TRBJ2-1; TRBD2 is a weak D gene call, 6 bases matching. CDR3 reads: CAISLRDSNNEQFF. The nucleotides are TGTGCCATCAGTCTCCGGGACTCGAACAATGAGCAGTTCTTC.